This T cell receptor beta chain was recovered during a study of early T cells in non-severe SARS-CoV-2 infection. Study-wide context: Sequencing targeted bulk RNA from unsorted whole blood, leaving chains unpaired.

The CDR3 has 17 residues. The germline V gene encodes CDR1 SGHTA and CDR2 FQGNSA. V lost 1 base to trimming and J lost 4 bases; unmatched junction nucleotides: 8. Study findings and constraints: Missing private and CD4 specificities, VDJdb matching favored anti-spike CD8 responses.

Individual cDNA molecules received unique molecular identifiers. TCRdb redid the calling of the 5' RACE reads with MiXCR, one entry per CDR3 protein. The sample yields about 26,000 distinct CDR3 sequences, 4% to 4.5% seen once. This clonotype rates as medium-sized. What it recognizes is unknown. The chain joins TRBV7-2 to TRBJ2-1, with 9 bases identical to TRBD2. Specimen: whole blood. The clonotype was recovered from an adult who was a healthcare worker with PCR-confirmed SARS-CoV-2 infection or an uninfected control (not recorded which). The CDR3 DNA sequence: TGTGCCAGCAGCTTAGGGTCGCGTCTAGCGGGGTACAATGAGCAGTTCTTC. It translates to CASSLGSRLAGYNEQFF.